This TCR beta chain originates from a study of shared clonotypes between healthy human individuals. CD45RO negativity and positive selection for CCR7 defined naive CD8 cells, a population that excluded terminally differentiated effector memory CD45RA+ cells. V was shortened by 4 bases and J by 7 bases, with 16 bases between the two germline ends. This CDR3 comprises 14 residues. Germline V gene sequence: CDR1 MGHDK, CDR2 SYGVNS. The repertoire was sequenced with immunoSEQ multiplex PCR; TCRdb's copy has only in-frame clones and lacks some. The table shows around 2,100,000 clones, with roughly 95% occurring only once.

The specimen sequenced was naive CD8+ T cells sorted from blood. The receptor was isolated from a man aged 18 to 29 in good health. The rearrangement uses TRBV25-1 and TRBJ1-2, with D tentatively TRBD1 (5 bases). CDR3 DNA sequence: TGTGCCAGCAGTGGCGGGACTTCCCGGGCTGGCTACACCTTC. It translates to CASSGGTSRAGYTF.